A single sample is the source of the 13 T cell receptor beta chains below, sequenced in a study of spatial heterogeneity in lung cancer. The time point: sample taken at primary tumor resection. The authors sequenced whole RNA from tumor, nontumor lung or frozen PBMC without sorting. TCRdb recomputed calls from the 5' RACE reads with MiXCR, one row per CDR3 protein. The table has 50,000 or so distinct CDR3 sequences, 10% to 15% seen once; the top ten hold 42%. Sample: PBMCs, taken at surgery. The origin of the receptors is a female donor with early-stage non-small cell lung cancer.

Many counts were recorded for this clonotype. This rearrangement joins TRBV20-1 to TRBJ1-1, with D perhaps matching TRBD1 (5 bases). The CDR3 runs 13 residues. From germline, CDR1 is DFQATT and CDR2 SNEGSKA (reference sequence). The ends were cut back, 6 bases at V and 11 bases at J, with 22 bases in the middle. The CDR3 region is CSAGTDSAYDAFF. CDR3 in DNA: TGCAGTGCCGGGACCGATTCGGCCTATGATGCTTTCTTT.

This chain links TRBV9 with TRBJ2-7, with 9 bases aligning to TRBD2. Germline-derived CDR1 and CDR2 are SGDLS and YYNGEE. The CDR3 has 14 residues. The V gene end was trimmed by 4 bases and the J gene end by 3 bases; junction bases not matched to a gene: 5. CDR3 loop: CASSLGTSNYEQYF. Written as DNA, the CDR3 is TGTGCCAGCAGCTTAGGGACTAGCAACTACGAGCAGTACTTC.

This clonotype came up many times. This rearrangement joins TRBV2 to TRBJ1-1, with D uncertain. This CDR3 region has 14 residues. Looked up from germline, CDR1 is SNHLY and CDR2 is FYNNEI. Trimming removed 6 bases at V and 1 base at J, with 12 bases between. The CDR3 spells CASREGAGNTEAFF. In DNA form, the CDR3 reads TGTGCCAGCAGGGAGGGAGCTGGGAACACTGAAGCTTTCTTT.

This clonotype has only one observation. The chain carries TRBV19 and TRBJ2-7; D is uncertain. Germline CDR1 and CDR2: LNHDA and SQIVND (reference sequence). The CDR3 is 14 amino acids. Trimming left V 2 bases short and J 4 bases short, with 12 bases between. The CDR3 is CASSIRWGNYEQYF. DNA for the CDR3: TGTGCCAGTAGTATAAGGTGGGGTAATTACGAGCAGTACTTC.

The chain couples TRBV6-1 to TRBJ1-1, with D uncertain. The length of the CDR3 is 13 residues. The V end lost 6 bases, the J end lost 0 bases, and 8 bases lay between the germline ends. From germline, CDR1 is MNHNS and CDR2 SASEGT. The DNA of the CDR3 is TGTGCCAGCAGGGAACTCATGAACACTGAAGCTTTCTTT. Encoded protein: CASRELMNTEAFF.

The CDR3 DNA is TGCAGTGCTCGGACAGGGGACCCCTATGGCTACACCTTC. Its translation is CSARTGDPYGYTF. J is TRBJ1-2 and V is TRBV20-1; 9 nucleotides align to TRBD1. Germline V gene data show CDR1 as DFQATT and CDR2 as SNEGSKA (reference sequence). Germline trimming cut 5 bases from V and 4 bases from J; bases unmatched to any gene: 5. The CDR3 extends over 13 amino acids.

This clonotype has a handful of counts. The chain has TRBV28 and TRBJ2-1; 7 nucleotides line up with TRBD1. The CDR3 sequence is 12 residues long. CDR1 is MDHEN, CDR2 SYDVKM, per germline. After removal of 5 bases from V and 11 bases from J, the junction contained 6 bases not matched to a gene. The CDR3: CASSIRTGQQFF. CDR3 DNA: TGTGCCAGCAGTATCAGGACAGGTCAGCAGTTCTTC.

This chain links TRBV19 with TRBJ2-6; D remains ambiguous. The V and J ends lost 8 bases and 1 base respectively, with 9 bases between them. This CDR3 is built from 14 residues. Germline V gene sequence: CDR1 LNHDA, CDR2 SQIVND (reference sequence). The CDR3 spells CASARRSGANVLTF. CDR3 DNA: TGTGCCAGTGCAAGGCGGTCTGGGGCCAACGTCCTGACTTTC. Using reference TRBV19 and TRBJ2-6 for the parts outside the CDR3, the full variable domain is DGGITQSPKYLFRKEGQNVTLSCEQNLNHDAMYWYRQDPGQGLRLIYYSQIVNDFQKGDIAEGYSVSREKKESFPLTVTSAQKNPTAFYLCASARRSGANVLTFGAGSRLTVL.

V gene TRBV12-3 or TRBV12-4 combines with J gene TRBJ2-4; D uncertain. The V end was cut by 1 base, the J end by 8 bases, with 9 bases between. The CDR3 is 13 amino acids. This chain's CDR3 is CASSLGVADIQYF. CDR3 DNA: TGTGCCAGCAGTTTAGGGGTAGCAGACATTCAGTACTTC.

V usage is TRBV6-1 and J usage is TRBJ2-7, with D possibly being TRBD1 or TRBD2 (7 bases each). Trimming removed 1 base from V and 7 bases from J, with 14 bases in between. CDR3 length: 14 amino acids. Per germline, CDR1 MNHNS and CDR2 SASEGT. CDR3 residues: CASSEVSRGGEQYF. The CDR3 DNA reads TGTGCCAGCAGTGAAGTGAGCAGGGGGGGAGAGCAGTACTTC.

This clonotype was counted between two and nine times. A read error may account for a junction end that differs from germline. The DNA of the CDR3 is TGTGCCAGCAGTCCGACCGGGACAGCCTCCAACGAGCAGTACTTC. This codes for CASSPTGTASNEQYF. The V gene is TRBV12-3 or TRBV12-4, the J gene TRBJ2-7, with TRBD1 identical over 7 bases. The CDR3 contains 15 residues.

This clonotype came up a few times. CDR3 loop: CASSLTPRGVNSPLHF. Here the CDR3 DNA reads TGTGCCAGCAGTTTAACCCCAAGGGGGGTTAATTCACCCCTCCACTTT. The V call is TRBV27, the J call TRBJ1-6; maybe TRBD1 (6 bases). The ends were cut back, 2 bases at V and 6 bases at J, with 14 bases in the middle. This CDR3 region has 16 residues. The germline V gene has CDR1 MNHEY and CDR2 SMNVEV (reference sequence).

The sample holds many counts of this clonotype. This rearrangement joins TRBV4-3 to TRBJ1-1; D call uncertain. Trimming left V 4 bases short and J 1 base short, with 13 bases between. CDR1 and CDR2 (germline): LGHNA, YSLEER. The CDR3 has 15 residues. CDR3 DNA sequence: TGCGCCAGCAGCCTCGGGGAGACAACGAACACTGAAGCTTTCTTT. Encoded protein: CASSLGETTNTEAFF.